The rows below give T cell receptor beta chains drawn from one sample of a study of blood T cells in healthy people across ages. Using its own MiXCR run on the 5' RACE reads, TCRdb lists one record per CDR3 protein. The data contain 1,500,000 or so distinct CDR3 sequences, approximately 60% of them seen just once; the ten biggest clones take up 6.5% to 8%. The source material was blood. The receptor source for this set is a man between 18 and 35 years old in good health. Each CDR3 is given with its conserved first and last residue. Fields, in order: D gene, clone size, V gene, J gene, CDR3 DNA, CDR3 protein. D genes are given only for firm matches. Where a row states a size, it is once, few, many or the class of an expanded clone; other rows omit it.

>NA|NA|TRBV20-1|TRBJ2-7
TGCAGTGCTACGGAGGGGGGCGGTAGCTCCTACGAGCAGTACTTC
CSATEGGGSSYEQYF
>TRBD2|NA|TRBV12-3/TRBV12-4|TRBJ2-2
TGTGCCAGCAGTTTGATAGCGGGGGGGACCACCGGGGAGCTGTTTTTT
CASSLIAGGTTGELFF
>NA|NA|TRBV7-6|TRBJ2-7
TGTGCCAGCAGCTTGGATCGGGCCCCCACCTACGAGCAGTACTTC
CASSLDRAPTYEQYF
>NA|NA|TRBV3-1|TRBJ2-7
TGTGCCAGCAGCCAGGGACGCGGCTCCTACAATGAGCAGTACTTC
CASSQGRGSYNEQYF
>NA|NA|TRBV2|TRBJ1-1
TGTGCCAGCAGTGTCAGAGCTGAAGCTTTCTTT
CASSVRAEAFF
>NA|NA|TRBV6-5|TRBJ1-2
TGTGCCAGCAGGGCAATAGGCGGCTACACCTTC
CASRAIGGYTF
>TRBD1|NA|TRBV5-1|TRBJ2-2
TGCGCCAGCAGCTGGGACAGGGCGGACACCGGGGAGCTGTTTTTT
CASSWDRADTGELFF
>TRBD1|NA|TRBV3-1|TRBJ2-7
TGTACCAGCAGCCAAGAGGGGACAGTGGGCGAGCAGTACTTC
CTSSQEGTVGEQYF
>NA|NA|TRBV3-1|TRBJ1-6
TGTGCCAGCAGCCAAGGGGGTTGGTCCTCACCCCTCCACTTT
CASSQGGWSSPLHF
>NA|few|TRBV6-6|TRBJ2-5
TGTGCCACCACCCAACTGGCGCGACAAGAGACCCAGTACTTC
CATTQLARQETQYF
>NA|few|TRBV29-1|TRBJ2-5
TGCAGCGTTGTGGAGGGGGTCCTTCAAGAGACCCAGTACTTC
CSVVEGVLQETQYF
>TRBD2|NA|TRBV6-5|TRBJ2-1
TGTGCCAGCAGTCGAAAGCGGGAGAATTACAATGAGCAGTTCTTC
CASSRKRENYNEQFF
>TRBD1|NA|TRBV4-1|TRBJ1-2
TGCGCCAGCAGCCAAGTAAAGTATCAGGGACAGGCAGTTAACTATGGCTACACCTTC
CASSQVKYQGQAVNYGYTF
>NA|NA|TRBV7-9|TRBJ2-7
TGTGCCAGCAGCTCTGCTATGGCGTGGCAGGCTTCCTACGAGCAGTACTTC
CASSSAMAWQASYEQYF
>NA|NA|TRBV6-1|TRBJ1-2
TGTGCCAGCAGTGAAATCCACATAGCGAACTATGGCTACACCTTC
CASSEIHIANYGYTF
>NA|NA|TRBV6-6|TRBJ1-1
TGTGCCAGCAGGACTGGGGCCACTGAAGCTTTCTTT
CASRTGATEAFF
>NA|NA|TRBV10-3|TRBJ2-5
TGTGCCATCAGTCCTCTCGACCACCAAGAGACCCAGTACTTC
CAISPLDHQETQYF
>NA|NA|TRBV20-1|TRBJ1-1
TGCAGTGCCTTTGGGCTGCTCGGGACTGAAGCTTTCTTT
CSAFGLLGTEAFF
>NA|NA|TRBV12-3/TRBV12-4|TRBJ2-5
TGTGCCAGCAGTCCGGCCCGATGGAGGGGCCAAGAGACCCAGTACTTC
CASSPARWRGQETQYF
>NA|NA|TRBV20-1|TRBJ2-3
TGCAGTGCTCCTCAGACCCCCGCAGATACGCAGTATTTT
CSAPQTPADTQYF
>NA|NA|TRBV12-3/TRBV12-4|TRBJ1-3
TGTGCCAGCAGTTTTTTGAGCTCTGGAAACACCATATATTTT
CASSFLSSGNTIYF
>NA|NA|TRBV12-3/TRBV12-4|TRBJ2-7
TGTGCCAGCAGTTTAAGGGCCGAGCAGTACTTC
CASSLRAEQYF
>NA|NA|TRBV6-6|TRBJ2-2
TGTGCCAGCAGTTTCGGGGTTGACACCGGGGAGCTGTTTTTT
CASSFGVDTGELFF
>TRBD1|NA|TRBV5-6|TRBJ2-5
TGTGCCAGCAGCTACCTCCGGGACAGAACAGAGACCCAGTACTTC
CASSYLRDRTETQYF
>TRBD2|few|TRBV6-4|TRBJ2-3
TGTGCCAGCAGTGACACCGGGACTAGGGGAACAGATACGCAGTATTTT
CASSDTGTRGTDTQYF
>NA|NA|TRBV6-5|TRBJ2-7
TGTGCCAGCCGACCCCCAGGAAGAGGATCCGAGCAGTACTTC
CASRPPGRGSEQYF
>NA|NA|TRBV29-1|TRBJ1-2
TGCAGCGTCGTGCCCCCTTCTCCATATGGCTACACCTTC
CSVVPPSPYGYTF
>TRBD2|NA|TRBV29-1|TRBJ2-1
TGCAGCGTCTCCCTCGGACTAGCGGGAGTCTACAATGAGCAGTTCTTC
CSVSLGLAGVYNEQFF
>NA|NA|TRBV20-1|TRBJ2-7
TGCAGTGCTAGAGATCCGGCCGGTGGGGACTACGAGCAGTACTTC
CSARDPAGGDYEQYF
>TRBD2|NA|TRBV4-2|TRBJ2-1
TGTGCCAGCAGCCAAGAAAGCGGGAATCTGGGTACAGGCTATGAGCAGTTCTTC
CASSQESGNLGTGYEQFF
>NA|NA|TRBV5-6|TRBJ1-5
TGTGCCAGCAGTGCAGGGACAATCTATAGCAATCAGCCCCAGCATTTT
CASSAGTIYSNQPQHF
>TRBD2|NA|TRBV10-1|TRBJ2-7
TGCGCCAGCAGTGAGTCGAGAGCGGGGAATTACGAGCAGTACTTC
CASSESRAGNYEQYF
>TRBD2|NA|TRBV27|TRBJ2-1
TGTGCCAGCAGCTCACAAGCGGGGGCCTTGGTCGGTGAGCAGTTCTTC
CASSSQAGALVGEQFF
>NA|few|TRBV29-1|TRBJ2-1
TGCAGCGTACGTGGGCCAGGTACCTACAATGAGCAGTTCTTC
CSVRGPGTYNEQFF
>NA|NA|TRBV20-1|TRBJ2-7
TGCAGTGCTAACTCCTTAGCGGCTAGCTCCTACGAGCAGTACTTC
CSANSLAASSYEQYF
>TRBD2|once|TRBV28|TRBJ2-7
TGTGCCAGCAGTATTCTAGCGGGGAAAGGCTACGAGCAGTACTTC
CASSILAGKGYEQYF
>NA|NA|TRBV5-6|TRBJ1-2
TGTGCCAGCAGCTTGTATGTGGCCTACACCTTC
CASSLYVAYTF
>NA|NA|TRBV29-1|TRBJ1-1
TGCAGCGTTTGGGGGCAGAGAATGAACACTGAAGCTTTCTTT
CSVWGQRMNTEAFF
>NA|few|TRBV4-2|TRBJ2-7
TGTGCCAGCAGCCAAGAAGGTCGGGTCTCAAACGAGCAGTACTTC
CASSQEGRVSNEQYF
>NA|few|TRBV20-1|TRBJ2-5
TGCAGTGTATACGGGCAGACAATGGGTGAGACCCAGTACTTC
CSVYGQTMGETQYF
>NA|NA|TRBV6-5|TRBJ2-7
TGTGCCAGCAGTTACTCGATGTTTTTGAGCGAGCAGTACTTC
CASSYSMFLSEQYF
>NA|NA|TRBV20-1|TRBJ1-4
TGCAGTGCGCCGGACAGACTAAATGAAAAACTGTTTTTT
CSAPDRLNEKLFF
>NA|NA|TRBV15|TRBJ2-3
TGTGCCACCAGCACCCCGTACGGCACAGATACGCAGTATTTT
CATSTPYGTDTQYF
>NA|NA|TRBV4-1|TRBJ2-7
TGCGCCAGCAGGTCAGCGGGCGGTGGCTACGAGCAGTACTTC
CASRSAGGGYEQYF
>NA|once|TRBV19|TRBJ1-1
TGTGCCAGTAGCCCAGTTTTAAAAGGGGGGGCTTTCTTT
CASSPVLKGGAFF
>NA|NA|TRBV5-1|TRBJ2-1
TGCGCCAGCAGCTTGGGGCTTGGATCATTCCCGTACAATGAGCAGTTCTTC
CASSLGLGSFPYNEQFF
>NA|few|TRBV28|TRBJ1-2
TGTGCCAGCAGTTCTACAGGGATAAGGGGCTACACCTTC
CASSSTGIRGYTF
>NA|NA|TRBV4-3|TRBJ2-7
TGCGCCAGCAGCCAAACCGGACAGACCATCTACGAGCAGTACTTC
CASSQTGQTIYEQYF
>NA|NA|TRBV12-3/TRBV12-4|TRBJ2-3
TGTGCCAGCAGTTTAGTCGCTTGGGATACGCAGTATTTT
CASSLVAWDTQYF